A single sample gave rise to the 19 T cell receptor beta chains below, sequenced in a study of cytomegalovirus exposure and HLA in healthy donors. Sequencing was performed with immunoSEQ multiplex PCR; in TCRdb, only in-frame clones are kept and a portion is missing. The sample has 300,000 to 350,000 clones, 88% seen once; the top ten hold roughly 0.96%. Sample: PBMCs. The receptor set was obtained from a man aged 25 to 40 in good health and CMV-seronegative.

The rearrangement uses TRBV19 and TRBJ2-2; the match to TRBD2 covers 12 bases. Germline trimming cut 3 bases from V and 7 bases from J; bases unmatched to any gene: 6. The germline gives CDR1 LNHDA, CDR2 SQIVND (reference sequence). The CDR3 spans 16 residues. The DNA of the CDR3 is TGTGCCAGTAGTATTCTAGCGGGGGGGCCGAGCGGGGAGCTGTTTTTT. It translates to CASSILAGGPSGELFF.

The J gene is TRBJ2-3, the V gene TRBV18, with 13 bases aligning to TRBD2. The V segment lost 1 base and the J segment 4 bases; nucleotides outside the gene matches: 8. This CDR3 comprises 18 residues. Germline assignment: CDR1 KGHSH and CDR2 LQKENI. This chain's CDR3 is CASSPLTTSGGRADTQYF. CDR3 sequence (DNA): TGTGCCAGCTCACCACTCACGACTAGCGGGGGGCGAGCAGATACGCAGTATTTT.

This clone occurred once. V usage is TRBV6-5 and J usage is TRBJ2-5; 8 bases line up with TRBD1. The germline gives CDR1 MNHEY, CDR2 SVGAGI. The CDR3 is 15 residues long. Unmatched junction bases numbered 10, after V lost 6 bases and J lost 4 bases. This CDR3 is CASRSPGTGGETQYF. CDR3 DNA: TGTGCCAGCAGGAGCCCCGGGACAGGCGGAGAGACCCAGTACTTC.

The CDR3 protein is CASGLSEYEQYF. The DNA of the CDR3 is TGTGCTAGTGGTTTGTCCGAGTACGAGCAGTACTTC. The chain links TRBV12-5 to TRBJ2-7; the D is unclear. This CDR3 comprises 12 residues. Germline V gene sequence: CDR1 LGHNT, CDR2 FRNRAP. With 2 bases removed from V and 4 bases from J, the gap between germline ends came to 6 bases.

The V call is TRBV5-4, the J call TRBJ2-2, with 9 bases that match TRBD1. Germline CDR1 is SGHNT and CDR2 is YYREEE (reference sequence). With V trimmed by 1 base and J by 1 base, 2 bases remained unmatched. This CDR3 is built from 16 residues. The DNA of the CDR3 is TGTGCCAGCAGCTTGTTGGGACAGGGGAACACCGGGGAGCTGTTTTTT. Its translation: CASSLLGQGNTGELFF.

V is TRBV7-9 and J is TRBJ2-5; 11 bases are a match to TRBD1. The CDR3 totals 15 residues. The germline CDR1 and CDR2 sequences are SEHNR and FQNEAQ (reference sequence). V gave up 4 bases and J gave up 6 bases; unmatched junction bases: 7. This chain's CDR3 is CASSSGQGVQKTQYF. CDR3 sequence (DNA): TGTGCCAGCAGCTCGGGACAGGGGGTGCAAAAGACCCAGTACTTC.

Comment on this clone: This specimen includes other DNA sequences encoding the same CDR3. The rearrangement joins TRBV27 to TRBJ2-5; tentative D call: TRBD1 (6 bases). The germline V gene has CDR1 MNHEY and CDR2 SMNVEV (reference sequence). The CDR3 has 13 amino acids. V shed 3 bases and J shed 2 bases, with 7 bases lying between them. DNA of the CDR3: TGTGCCAGCAGTTTGAGGGGGCAAGAGACCCAGTACTTC. Translated, it gives CASSLRGQETQYF.

The chain employs TRBV6-5 and TRBJ2-7; 13 bases are shared with TRBD2. The ends lost 6 bases at V and 7 bases at J; junction bases unmatched: 9. This CDR3 region has 15 residues. The germline V gene encodes CDR1 MNHEY and CDR2 SVGAGI. CDR3 protein: CASSPTTSGGYEQYF. CDR3 nucleotide sequence: TGTGCCAGCAGCCCCACGACTAGCGGGGGGTATGAGCAGTACTTC.

The chain uses TRBV5-6 and TRBJ2-4; TRBD1 matches 7 bases. Per the germline V gene, CDR1 is SGHDT and CDR2 is YYEEEE. V was clipped by 2 bases and J by 6 bases; unmatched bases: 5. CDR3 length: 14 residues. CDR3 residues: CASSFRTGRNIQYF. Written as DNA, the CDR3 is TGTGCCAGCAGCTTCCGGACAGGCAGAAACATTCAGTACTTC.

The CDR3 reads CASSPTTGAAYEQYF. CDR3 coding DNA: TGTGCCAGCAGCCCTACGACAGGGGCCGCCTACGAGCAGTACTTC. The V and J genes are TRBV7-9 and TRBJ2-7; 8 nucleotides align to TRBD1. V gave up 5 bases and J gave up 2 bases; unmatched junction bases: 8. From germline, CDR1 is SEHNR and CDR2 FQNEAQ (reference sequence). CDR3 length: 15 amino acids. The complete variable domain, with remaining parts taken from reference TRBV7-9 and TRBJ2-7, reads DTGVSQNPRHKITKRGQNVTFRCDPISEHNRLYWYRQTLGQGPEFLTYFQNEAQLEKSRLLSDRFSAERPKGSFSTLEIQRTEQGDSAMYLCASSPTTGAAYEQYFGPGTRLTVT.

The genes are TRBV9 and TRBJ2-6; no reliable D call. Per the germline V gene, CDR1 is SGDLS and CDR2 is YYNGEE. V lost 4 bases and J lost 0, with 8 bases in between. The CDR3 is 15 residues long. The CDR3 DNA reads as TGTGCCAGCAGCAAATTTAGCTCTGGGGCCAACGTCCTGACTTTC. Protein product: CASSKFSSGANVLTF.

The rearrangement links TRBV5-1 to TRBJ1-1; D possibly corresponds to TRBD1 (5 bases). In germline, CDR1 is SGHRS, CDR2 YFSETQ. CDR3 length equals 14 residues. Trimming stripped 7 bases from V and 5 bases from J, with 18 bases between. The CDR3 sequence is CASGDLFRGTEAFF. Written as DNA, the CDR3 is TGCGCCAGCGGGGACCTCTTTCGGGGGACTGAAGCTTTCTTT.

The chain links TRBV6-5 to TRBJ2-1; D gene ambiguous. V was cut by 5 bases and J by 5 bases, with 10 bases left in between. The CDR3 runs 13 residues. CDR1 MNHEY and CDR2 SVGAGI come from the germline V gene. The DNA of the CDR3 is TGTGCCAGCAGTGAACTCTCGGACAATGAGCAGTTCTTC. It translates to CASSELSDNEQFF.

The V call is TRBV5-6, the J call TRBJ2-3, with 11 nucleotides matching TRBD2. The germline gives CDR1 SGHDT, CDR2 YYEEEE. The CDR3 loop spans 15 amino acids. V lost 4 bases and J lost 2; bases outside the gene matches: 3. DNA for the CDR3: TGTGCCAGCAGCCTAGCGGGGGGAACCACAGATACGCAGTATTTT. Protein product: CASSLAGGTTDTQYF.

V gene TRBV6-6 combines with J gene TRBJ2-7, with 8 bases lining up with TRBD1. Germline lookup yields CDR1 MNHNY and CDR2 SVGAGI (reference sequence). This CDR3 has 14 residues. Unmatched junction bases numbered 8, after V lost 5 bases and J lost 5 bases. The CDR3 reads CASSLGTGNHEQYF. The DNA of the CDR3 is TGTGCCAGCAGTCTCGGGACAGGTAACCACGAGCAGTACTTC.

The genes are TRBV14 and TRBJ1-6; 9 nucleotides match TRBD1. CDR3 size: 17 residues. Trimming removed 4 bases from V and 8 bases from J; junction bases left unmatched: 12. Germline lookup yields CDR1 SGHDN and CDR2 FVKESK. DNA of the CDR3: TGTGCCAGCAGCCTAGAGTACCGGGACAGGGACCATTCACCCCTCCACTTT. Protein product: CASSLEYRDRDHSPLHF.

The chain carries TRBV4-1 and TRBJ1-2; 7 bases are a match to TRBD1. With 4 bases clipped from V and 5 bases from J, the junction kept 10 bases outside the gene matches. Germline V gene lookup returns CDR1 MGHRA and CDR2 YSYEKL. This CDR3 is 15 amino acids long. Here the CDR3 DNA reads TGCGCCAGCAGCCGTGAGACAGGGCCCTTGTATGGCTACACCTTC. Its protein product is CASSRETGPLYGYTF.

V is TRBV12-5 and J is TRBJ1-3, with TRBD1 matching over 8 bases. There are 16 residues in the CDR3. Trimming cost V 2 bases and J 3 bases; bases outside gene matches: 6. CDR1 and CDR2 from the germline V gene are LGHNT and FRNRAP. The DNA of the CDR3 is TGTGCTAGTGGTTTGACAACTGACAGGGGTGGAAACACCATATATTTT. It encodes CASGLTTDRGGNTIYF.

The V and J genes are TRBV6-1 and TRBJ1-1, with a weak D call TRBD1 (6 bases). CDR1 and CDR2 from the germline V gene are MNHNS and SASEGT. Between the trimmed V and J ends, which lost 5 bases and 5 bases, there was a span of 12 bases. The CDR3 sequence is 13 residues long. The CDR3 loop reads CASSQGRGTEAFF. For the CDR3, the DNA is TGTGCCAGCAGTCAGGGGAGGGGGACTGAAGCTTTCTTT.